This T cell receptor (beta chain) was recovered during a study of regulatory T cells in long-lasting Graves disease. Points from the study as a whole: Public clonotype sharing was higher in persistent than newly diagnosed patients.

This clonotype was counted at least ten times. The target antigen is unknown. The CDR3 is 14 residues long. Germline CDR1 reads MDHEN; CDR2 reads SYDVKM. Trimming pared 2 bases from V and 2 bases from J, leaving 4 bases between. In building TCR beta libraries, iRepertoire HTBI primers were used together with Arm-PCR of CDR3 regions. TCRdb reprocessed the multiplex PCR reads via MiXCR and lists one record per CDR3 protein. The data show a few hundred thousand distinct CDR3 sequences, approximately 23% seen once. Time point meaning: persistent/refractory GD, antithyroid drugs over 5 years with positive TRAb. Isolated PBMC RNA provided the starting material for the TCR library. EDTA tubes received approximately 9 milliliters of collected peripheral blood.

The genes are TRBV28 and TRBJ2-6; D remains unclear. This receptor was identified in a woman aged 40 to 55 with Graves disease. The sample consisted of peripheral blood mononuclear cells (PBMCs), taken when the disease was refractory, from a patient treated with antithyroid drugs. The CDR3 sequence: CASSLKPGANVLTF. CDR3 sequence (DNA): TGTGCCAGCAGTTTAAAGCCTGGGGCCAACGTCCTGACTTTC.